The clone carrying this TCR beta chain was observed many times. Its cognate antigen is unknown. There were TCR beta CDR3 regions amplified from RNA transcripts. The HTBI set primed first-round TCR CDR3 RT-PCR. TCRdb re-called the multiplex PCR reads through MiXCR, storing one row per CDR3 protein. The sample lists around 180,000 distinct CDR3 sequences, approximately 15% occurring once. The data were obtained in a study of T cells in Graves' hyperthyroidism and ophthalmopathy. General study points: Most expanded thyroid clonotypes above 0.001 also appeared in blood.

Researchers barred patients who had uncontrolled infection, other autoimmune disease, pregnancy or lactation. Based on clinical symptoms, serum thyroxine and TRAb, thyroid ultrasound and orbital computed tomography, diagnoses were reached. Germline CDR1 and CDR2: SGHTA and FQGNSA. V was clipped by 6 bases and J by 4 bases, with 16 bases between them. The CDR3 is made up of 14 amino acids. V usage is TRBV7-2 and J usage is TRBJ2-7; D is perhaps TRBD2 (6 bases). This clonotype originated in a woman aged 45-65 years with Graves' hyperthyroidism. Sequencing input: blood. The CDR3 DNA is TGTGCCAGCAGAGGAGGGCTAGATCCGTACGAGCAGTACTTC. Its protein is CASRGGLDPYEQYF.